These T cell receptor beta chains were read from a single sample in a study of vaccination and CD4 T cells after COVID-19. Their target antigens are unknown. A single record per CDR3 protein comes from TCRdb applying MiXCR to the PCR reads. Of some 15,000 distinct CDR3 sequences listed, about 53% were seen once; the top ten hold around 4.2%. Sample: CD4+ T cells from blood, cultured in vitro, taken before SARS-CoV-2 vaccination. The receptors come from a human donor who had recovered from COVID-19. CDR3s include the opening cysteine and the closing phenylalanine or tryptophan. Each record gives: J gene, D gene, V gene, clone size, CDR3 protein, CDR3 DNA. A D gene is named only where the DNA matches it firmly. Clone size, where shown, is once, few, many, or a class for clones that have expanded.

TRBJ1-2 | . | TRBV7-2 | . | CASSLNGGNGYTF | TGTGCCAGCAGCTTAAATGGGGGTAATGGCTACACCTTC
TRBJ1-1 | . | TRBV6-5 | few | CASSYQRSTGEAFF | TGTGCCAGCAGTTACCAGAGAAGCACAGGTGAAGCTTTCTTT
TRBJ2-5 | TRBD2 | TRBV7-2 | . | CASSPRGGRAGETQYF | TGTGCCAGCAGCCCTCGAGGCGGGAGGGCCGGGGAGACCCAGTACTTC
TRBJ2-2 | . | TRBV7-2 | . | CASSLVFTLARPNTGELFF | TGTGCCAGCAGCTTAGTCTTTACCCTAGCGAGACCGAACACCGGGGAGCTGTTTTTT
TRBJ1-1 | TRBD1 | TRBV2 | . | CASSEEGRGLTEAFF | TGTGCCAGCAGTGAAGAAGGCAGGGGGTTGACTGAAGCTTTCTTT
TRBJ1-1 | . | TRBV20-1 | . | CSAISGVSAGPEAFF | TGCAGTGCTATATCTGGCGTCTCCGCAGGGCCTGAAGCTTTCTTT
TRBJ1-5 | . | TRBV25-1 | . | CASSGGAPNQPQHF | TGTGCCAGCAGTGGAGGAGCGCCTAATCAGCCCCAGCATTTT
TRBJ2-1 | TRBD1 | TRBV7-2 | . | CASSPSSNRGVYNEQFF | TGTGCCAGCAGCCCCTCCTCCAACAGGGGCGTCTACAATGAGCAGTTCTTC
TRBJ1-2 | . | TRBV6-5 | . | CASSYAGANYGYTF | TGTGCCAGCAGTTATGCAGGGGCTAACTATGGCTACACCTTC
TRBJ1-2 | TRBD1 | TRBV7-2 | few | CASSLEQGNYGYTF | TGTGCCAGCAGCTTAGAACAGGGGAACTATGGCTACACCTTC
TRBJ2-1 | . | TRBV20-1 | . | CSAHLGAGWGNEQFF | TGCAGTGCTCATCTTGGGGCGGGATGGGGAAATGAGCAGTTCTTC
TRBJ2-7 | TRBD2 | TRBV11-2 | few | CASSFDRTSGSGEQYF | TGTGCCAGCAGCTTTGATCGGACTAGCGGGAGTGGGGAGCAGTACTTC
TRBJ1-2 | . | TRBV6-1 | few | CASSEAWGQDYGYTF | TGTGCCAGCAGTGAAGCCTGGGGGCAGGACTATGGCTACACCTTC
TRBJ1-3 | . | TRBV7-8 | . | CASSSGVTRGNTIYF | TGTGCCAGCAGCTCGGGGGTAACGCGAGGAAACACCATATATTTT
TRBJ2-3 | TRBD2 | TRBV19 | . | CASSIDTGRGTDTQYF | TGTGCCAGTAGTATAGATACCGGGAGGGGCACAGATACGCAGTATTTT
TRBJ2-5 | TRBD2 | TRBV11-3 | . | CASSLVTGGPVETQYF | TGTGCCAGCAGCTTAGTGACGGGAGGGCCGGTAGAGACCCAGTACTTC
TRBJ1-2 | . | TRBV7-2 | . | CASSSFGRAPNYGYTF | TGTGCCAGCAGCTCCTTTGGCAGGGCCCCTAACTATGGCTACACCTTC
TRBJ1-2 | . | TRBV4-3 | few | CASSQDGRYGYTF | TGCGCCAGCAGCCAAGACGGTCGCTATGGCTACACCTTC
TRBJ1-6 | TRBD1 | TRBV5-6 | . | CASSLIRDRDSPLHF | TGTGCCAGCAGCCTAATCCGGGACAGGGATTCACCCCTCCACTTT
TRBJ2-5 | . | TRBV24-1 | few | CATSDSDGRETQYF | TGTGCCACCAGTGATTCTGACGGGAGAGAGACCCAGTACTTC
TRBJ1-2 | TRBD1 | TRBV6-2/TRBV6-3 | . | CASSDRDREFDGYTF | TGTGCCAGCAGTGACCGGGACAGGGAGTTTGATGGCTACACCTTC
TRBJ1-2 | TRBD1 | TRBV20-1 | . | CSAGRGHTNYGYTF | TGCAGTGCGGGCAGGGGGCACACTAACTATGGCTACACCTTC
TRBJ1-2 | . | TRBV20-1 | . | CSASPVGPGALDGYTF | TGCAGTGCTAGCCCGGTCGGGCCGGGAGCCCTTGATGGCTACACCTTC
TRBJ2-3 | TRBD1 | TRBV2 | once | CASSRGTGGADTQYF | TGTGCCAGCAGTCGGGGGACAGGGGGAGCAGATACGCAGTATTTT
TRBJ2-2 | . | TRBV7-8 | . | CASSNYRLPGTGELFF | TGTGCCAGCAGCAACTACAGGTTGCCGGGGACCGGGGAGCTGTTTTTT
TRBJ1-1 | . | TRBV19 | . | CASSIFLENTEAFF | TGTGCCAGTAGTATTTTCTTGGAGAACACTGAAGCTTTCTTT
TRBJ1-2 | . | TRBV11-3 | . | CASSAGSNYGYTF | TGTGCCAGCAGCGCTGGGTCTAACTATGGCTACACCTTC
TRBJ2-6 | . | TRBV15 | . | CATSRAVGPGANVLTF | TGTGCCACCAGCAGGGCAGTAGGGCCCGGGGCCAACGTCCTGACTTTC
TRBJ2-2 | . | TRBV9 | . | CASSPRQDRSTGELFF | TGTGCCAGCAGCCCTCGACAGGATCGTAGCACCGGGGAGCTGTTTTTT
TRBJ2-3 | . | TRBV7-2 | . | CASSLRWGDTQYF | TGTGCCAGCAGCTTACGCTGGGGAGATACGCAGTATTTT
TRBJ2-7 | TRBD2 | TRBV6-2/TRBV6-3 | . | CASSYSHGSGNVKRGEQYF | TGTGCCAGCAGTTACTCGCATGGTAGCGGGAACGTTAAACGGGGGGAGCAGTACTTC
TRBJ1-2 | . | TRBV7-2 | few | CASSLEYREYGYTF | TGTGCCAGCAGCTTAGAGTACAGGGAGTATGGCTACACCTTC
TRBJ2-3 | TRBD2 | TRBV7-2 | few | CASSAAGTNADTQYF | TGTGCCAGCAGCGCTGCCGGGACTAACGCAGATACGCAGTATTTT
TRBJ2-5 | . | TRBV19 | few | CASSTGAGVTQETQYF | TGTGCCAGTAGTACCGGGGCAGGGGTTACCCAAGAGACCCAGTACTTC
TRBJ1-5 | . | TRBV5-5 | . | CASSLSGNSNQPQHF | TGTGCCAGCAGCTTGTCAGGGAATAGCAATCAGCCCCAGCATTTT
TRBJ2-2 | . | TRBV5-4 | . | CASSSPSGVYDTGELFF | TGTGCCAGCAGCTCCCCGTCGGGAGTATACGACACCGGGGAGCTGTTTTTT
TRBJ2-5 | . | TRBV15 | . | CATGQGLGETQYF | TGTGCCACCGGGCAGGGCCTAGGAGAGACCCAGTACTTC
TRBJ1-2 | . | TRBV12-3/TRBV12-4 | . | CASSLLTGNYGYTF | TGTGCCAGCAGTCTACTTACAGGGAACTATGGCTACACCTTC
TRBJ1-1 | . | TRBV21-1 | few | CAIYRGRDTEAFF | TGTGCCATATACAGGGGGAGAGACACTGAAGCTTTCTTT
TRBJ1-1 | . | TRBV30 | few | CACTPDPRGTEAFF | TGTGCCTGTACTCCTGACCCTCGGGGGACTGAAGCTTTCTTT
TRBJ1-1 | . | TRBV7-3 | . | CASSFSTRGTEAFF | TGTGCCAGCAGCTTTAGCACACGGGGCACTGAAGCTTTCTTT
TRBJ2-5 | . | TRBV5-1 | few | CASSLAGALQETQYF | TGCGCCAGCAGCTTGGCGGGAGCTCTCCAAGAGACCCAGTACTTC
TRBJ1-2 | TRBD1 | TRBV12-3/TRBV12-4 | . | CASSLAPTGGWYGYTF | TGTGCCAGCAGTTTGGCCCCGACAGGGGGATGGTATGGCTACACCTTC
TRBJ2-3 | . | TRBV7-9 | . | CASTALPVDTQYF | TGTGCCAGCACCGCGTTGCCGGTAGATACGCAGTATTTT